This TCR beta chain was obtained from a study of blood T cell repertoires in COVID-19. TCRdb keeps only in-frame clones here, not all; method: immunoSEQ multiplex PCR. The table records around 100,000 clones, over 80% of them present only once. The J segment lost 6 bases and the V segment lost 6 bases, leaving 5 bases of the junction unmatched. Germline V gene sequence: CDR1 LNHDA, CDR2 SQIVND (reference sequence). This CDR3 is built from 15 residues. Sequenced material: peripheral blood. This sequence was found in a man in his fifties or sixties with active COVID-19. The chain is built from TRBV19 and TRBJ2-2, with 12 bases lining up with TRBD2. CDR3 DNA: TGTGCCAGTAGGAAGACTAGCGGGAGCTCCGGGGAGCTGTTTTTT. It translates to CASRKTSGSSGELFF.